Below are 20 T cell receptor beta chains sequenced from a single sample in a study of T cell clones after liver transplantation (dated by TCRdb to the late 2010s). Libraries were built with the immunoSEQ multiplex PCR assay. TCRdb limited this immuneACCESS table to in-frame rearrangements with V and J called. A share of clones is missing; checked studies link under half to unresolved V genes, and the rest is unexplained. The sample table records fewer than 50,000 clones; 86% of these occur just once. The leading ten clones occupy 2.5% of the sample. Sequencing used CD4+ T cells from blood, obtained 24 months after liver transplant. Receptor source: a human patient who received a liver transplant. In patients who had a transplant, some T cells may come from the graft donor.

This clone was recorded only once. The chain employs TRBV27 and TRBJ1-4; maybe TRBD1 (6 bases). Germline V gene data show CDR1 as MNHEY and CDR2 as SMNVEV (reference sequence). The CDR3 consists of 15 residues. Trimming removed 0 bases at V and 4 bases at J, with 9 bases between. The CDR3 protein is CASSLSFRGNEKLFF. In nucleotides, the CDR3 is TGTGCCAGCAGTTTATCCTTCAGGGGTAATGAAAAACTGTTTTTT.

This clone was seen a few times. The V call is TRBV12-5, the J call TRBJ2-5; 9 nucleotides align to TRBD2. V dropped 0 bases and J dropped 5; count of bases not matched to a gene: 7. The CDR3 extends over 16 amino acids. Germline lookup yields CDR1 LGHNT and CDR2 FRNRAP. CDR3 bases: TGTGCTAGTGGTTTGGTAATTAGCGGGGGTAAGGAGACCCAGTACTTC. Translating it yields CASGLVISGGKETQYF.

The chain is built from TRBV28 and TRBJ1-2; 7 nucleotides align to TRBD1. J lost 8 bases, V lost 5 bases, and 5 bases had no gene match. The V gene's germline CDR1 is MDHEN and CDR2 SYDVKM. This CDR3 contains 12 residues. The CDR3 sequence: CASSDRVRGYTF. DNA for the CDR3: TGTGCCAGCAGTGACAGGGTTCGAGGCTACACCTTC.

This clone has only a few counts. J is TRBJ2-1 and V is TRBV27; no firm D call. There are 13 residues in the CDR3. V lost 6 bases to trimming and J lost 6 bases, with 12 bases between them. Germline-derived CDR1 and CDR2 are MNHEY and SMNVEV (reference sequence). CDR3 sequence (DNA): TGTGCCAGCAGGAGGACCCAGCGCAATGAGCAGTTCTTC. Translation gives CASRRTQRNEQFF.

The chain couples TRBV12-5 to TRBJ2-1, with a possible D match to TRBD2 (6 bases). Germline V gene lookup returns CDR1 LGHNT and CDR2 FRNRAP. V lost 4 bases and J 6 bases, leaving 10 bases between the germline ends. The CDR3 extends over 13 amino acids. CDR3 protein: CASGSTSLNEQFF. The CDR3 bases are TGTGCTAGTGGTTCAACTAGCCTCAATGAGCAGTTCTTC. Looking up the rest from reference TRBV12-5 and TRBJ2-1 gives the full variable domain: DARVTQTPRHKVTEMGQEVTMRCQPILGHNTVFWYRQTMMQGLELLAYFRNRAPLDDSGMPKDRFSAEMPDATLATLKIQPSEPRDSAVYFCASGSTSLNEQFFGPGTRLTVL.

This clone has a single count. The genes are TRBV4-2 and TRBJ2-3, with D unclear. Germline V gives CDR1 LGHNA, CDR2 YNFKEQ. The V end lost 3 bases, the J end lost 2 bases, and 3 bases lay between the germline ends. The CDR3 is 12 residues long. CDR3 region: CASSHDTDTQYF. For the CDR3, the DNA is TGTGCCAGCAGCCACGACACAGATACGCAGTATTTT.

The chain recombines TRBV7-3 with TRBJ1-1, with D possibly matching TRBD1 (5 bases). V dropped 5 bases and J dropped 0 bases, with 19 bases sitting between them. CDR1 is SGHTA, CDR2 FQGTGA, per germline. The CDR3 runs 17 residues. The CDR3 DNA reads TGTGCCAGCAGCCAGTTGGGAAGGGGACCCTTGAACACTGAAGCTTTCTTT. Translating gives CASSQLGRGPLNTEAFF. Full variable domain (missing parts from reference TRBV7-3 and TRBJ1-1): GAGVSQTPSNKVTEKGKYVELRCDPISGHTALYWYRQSLGQGPEFLIYFQGTGAADDSGLPNDRFFAVRPEGSVSTLKIQRTERGDSAVYLCASSQLGRGPLNTEAFFGQGTRLTVV.

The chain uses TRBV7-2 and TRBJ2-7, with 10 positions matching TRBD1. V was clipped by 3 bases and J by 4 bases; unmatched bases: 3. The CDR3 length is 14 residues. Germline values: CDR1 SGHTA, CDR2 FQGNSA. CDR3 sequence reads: CASSLDRGFYEQYF. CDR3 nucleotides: TGTGCCAGCAGCTTGGACAGGGGGTTTTACGAGCAGTACTTC.

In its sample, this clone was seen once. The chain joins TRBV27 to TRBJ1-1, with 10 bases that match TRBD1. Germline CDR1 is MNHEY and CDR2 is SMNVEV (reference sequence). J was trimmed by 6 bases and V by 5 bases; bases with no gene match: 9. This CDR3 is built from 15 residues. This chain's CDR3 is CASSIPGQGRSEAFF. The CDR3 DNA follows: TGTGCCAGCAGTATCCCGGGACAGGGGAGATCTGAAGCTTTCTTT.

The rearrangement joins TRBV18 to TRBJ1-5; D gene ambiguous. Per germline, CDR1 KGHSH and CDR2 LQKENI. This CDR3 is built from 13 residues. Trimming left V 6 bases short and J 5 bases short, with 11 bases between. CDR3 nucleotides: TGTGCCAGCTCGCCCGACGGTGATCAGCCCCAGCATTTT. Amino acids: CASSPDGDQPQHF.

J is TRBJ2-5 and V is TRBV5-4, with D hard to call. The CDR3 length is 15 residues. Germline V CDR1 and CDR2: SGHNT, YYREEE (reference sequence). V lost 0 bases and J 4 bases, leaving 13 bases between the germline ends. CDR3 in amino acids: CASSLAKREGETQYF. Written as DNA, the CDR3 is TGTGCCAGCAGCTTGGCCAAAAGGGAAGGAGAGACCCAGTACTTC.

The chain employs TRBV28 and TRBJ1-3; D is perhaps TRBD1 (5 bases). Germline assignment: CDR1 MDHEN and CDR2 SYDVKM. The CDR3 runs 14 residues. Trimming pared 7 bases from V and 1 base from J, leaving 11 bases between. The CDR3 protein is CASKRRVSGNTIYF. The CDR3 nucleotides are TGTGCCAGCAAGCGCAGGGTATCTGGAAACACCATATATTTT.

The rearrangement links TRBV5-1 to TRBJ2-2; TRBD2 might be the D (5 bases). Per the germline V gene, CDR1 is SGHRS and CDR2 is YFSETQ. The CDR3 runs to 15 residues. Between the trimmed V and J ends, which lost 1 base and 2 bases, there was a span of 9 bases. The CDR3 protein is CASSLRTSNTGELFF. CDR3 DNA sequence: TGCGCCAGCAGCTTGAGGACTTCAAACACCGGGGAGCTGTTTTTT.

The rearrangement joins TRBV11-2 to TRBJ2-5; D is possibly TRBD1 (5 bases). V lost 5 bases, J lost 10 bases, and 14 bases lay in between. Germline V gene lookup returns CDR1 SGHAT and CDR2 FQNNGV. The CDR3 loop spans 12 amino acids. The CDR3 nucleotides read TGTGCCAGCAGCAAATCTAGGGGTTTCCAGTACTTC. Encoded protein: CASSKSRGFQYF.

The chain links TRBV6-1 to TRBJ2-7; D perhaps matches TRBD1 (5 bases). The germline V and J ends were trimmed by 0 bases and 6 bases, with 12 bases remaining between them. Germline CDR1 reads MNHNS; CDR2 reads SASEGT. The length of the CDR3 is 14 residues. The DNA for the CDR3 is TGTGCCAGCAGTGAAGCCGCCAGGGTGATCGAGCAGTACTTC. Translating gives CASSEAARVIEQYF.

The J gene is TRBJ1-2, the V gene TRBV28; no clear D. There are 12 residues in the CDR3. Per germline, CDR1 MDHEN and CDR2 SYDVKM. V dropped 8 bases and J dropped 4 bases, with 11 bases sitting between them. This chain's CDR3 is CASQPGFYGYTF. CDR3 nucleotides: TGTGCCAGCCAACCGGGTTTCTATGGCTACACCTTC.

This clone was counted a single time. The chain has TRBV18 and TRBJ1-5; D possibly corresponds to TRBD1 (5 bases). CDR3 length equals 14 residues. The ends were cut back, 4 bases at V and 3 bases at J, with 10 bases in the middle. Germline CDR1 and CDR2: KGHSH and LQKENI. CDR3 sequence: CASSQQASNQPQHF. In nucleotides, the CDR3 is TGTGCCAGCTCACAACAGGCGTCCAATCAGCCCCAGCATTTT.

The CDR3 sequence is CASSPTLGGGQPQHF. For the CDR3, the DNA is TGTGCCAGCAGTCCAACCCTGGGGGGCGGTCAGCCCCAGCATTTT. The gene calls are TRBV28 and TRBJ1-5; D possibly corresponds to TRBD1 (6 bases). V shed 5 bases and J shed 6 bases, with 17 bases lying between them. Germline CDR1 reads MDHEN; CDR2 reads SYDVKM. This CDR3 is built from 15 residues. Filled out from reference TRBV28 and TRBJ1-5, the complete variable domain reads DVKVTQSSRYLVKRTGEKVFLECVQDMDHENMFWYRQDPGLGLRLIYFSYDVKMKEKGDIPEGYSVSREKKERFSLILESASTNQTSMYLCASSPTLGGGQPQHFGDGTRLSIL.

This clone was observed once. The CDR3 sequence: CASRGTPDTQYF. DNA of the CDR3: TGTGCCAGCAGGGGGACCCCAGATACGCAGTATTTT. The chain carries TRBV28 and TRBJ2-3; possibly TRBD1 or TRBD2 for D (5 bases each). CDR3 length equals 12 residues. V was pared by 6 bases and J by 4 bases, with 8 bases between. Germline CDR1 MDHEN, CDR2 SYDVKM.

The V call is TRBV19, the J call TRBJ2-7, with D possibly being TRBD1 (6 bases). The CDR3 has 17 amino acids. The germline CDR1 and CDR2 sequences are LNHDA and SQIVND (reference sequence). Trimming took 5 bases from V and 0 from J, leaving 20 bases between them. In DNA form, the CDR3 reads TGTGCCAGTAGTCGCGCTGGACAGACTCAAATCTCCTACGAGCAGTACTTC. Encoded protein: CASSRAGQTQISYEQYF.